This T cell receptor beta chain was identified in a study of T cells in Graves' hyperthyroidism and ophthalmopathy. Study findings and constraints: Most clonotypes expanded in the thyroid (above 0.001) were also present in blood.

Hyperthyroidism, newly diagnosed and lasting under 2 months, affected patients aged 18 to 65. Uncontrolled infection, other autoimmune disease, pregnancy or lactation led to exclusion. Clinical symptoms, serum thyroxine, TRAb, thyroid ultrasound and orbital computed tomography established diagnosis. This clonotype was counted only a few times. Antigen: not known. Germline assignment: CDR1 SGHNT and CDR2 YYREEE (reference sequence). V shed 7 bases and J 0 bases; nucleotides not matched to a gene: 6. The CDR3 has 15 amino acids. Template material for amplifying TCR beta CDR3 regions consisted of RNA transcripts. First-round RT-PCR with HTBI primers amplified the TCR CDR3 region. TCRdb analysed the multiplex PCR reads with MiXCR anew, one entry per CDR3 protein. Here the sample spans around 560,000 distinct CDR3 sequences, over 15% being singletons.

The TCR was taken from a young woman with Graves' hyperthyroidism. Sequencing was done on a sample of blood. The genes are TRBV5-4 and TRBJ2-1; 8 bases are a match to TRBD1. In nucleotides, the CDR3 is TGTGCCAGCGAGGACAGGGCGAGCTCCTACAATGAGCAGTTCTTC. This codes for CASEDRASSYNEQFF.